This entry describes one TCR beta chain. A junction end diverges from the germline sequence, so it may reflect a read error. Genomic DNA acted as the template from which TCR beta VDJ combination and CDR3 sequence profiling were carried out. TCRdb redid the calling of the reads with MiXCR, one entry per CDR3 protein. The sample holds 200,000 to 300,000 distinct CDR3 sequences, approximately 79% seen once. This record belongs to a study of CD8+CD57+ T cells in acquired aplastic anemia. This CDR3 comprises 14 residues. The germline gives CDR1 SGHVS, CDR2 FQNEAQ. Flow cytometry had shown expanded CD8+CD57+ cells in the patients chosen for sequencing.

The chain uses TRBV7-8 and TRBJ2-1, with unresolved D. This TCR derives from a human donor with aplastic anemia. Sequenced input: sorted CD4+, CD8+, or CD8+CD57+ T cells (not recorded which) from PBMCs. Here the CDR3 reads CASSPPPFYKEQFF. The CDR3 bases are TGTGCCAGCAGTCCGCCGCCGTTCTACAAAGAGCAGTTCTTC.